Below, 24 T cell receptor beta chains from the same sample are listed, as sequenced in a study of beta chain features in type 1 diabetes. Study-level points and caveats: Shortening that was moderate but significant affected the TCRB CDR3s of Type 1 diabetes patients in all four CD4+ subsets.

The authors reverse transcribed all of the isolated RNA, so sequencing captured expressed TCRB transcripts. Produced via immunoSEQ multiplex PCR; TCRdb's table is partial and in-frame only. The sample carries about 400,000 clones, over 9.5% recorded once. For these receptors, no antigen is known. The source material was naive CD4+ T cells from blood. Receptors were obtained from a woman between 18 and 29 years old with type 1 diabetes.

J is TRBJ2-5 and V is TRBV23-1; D is ambiguous. TRBV23-1 is recorded as an ORF, its role being uncertain. The CDR3 totals 13 residues. Trimming pared 1 base from V and 5 bases from J, leaving 8 bases between. CDR3 loop: CASSQCFRETQYF. Written as DNA, the CDR3 is TGCGCCAGCAGTCAATGCTTTCGGGAGACCCAGTACTTC.

This clone has more than one count but fewer than ten. The CDR3 sequence: CASSPTGWDTQYF. CDR3 sequence (DNA): TGTGCCAGCAGTCCGACAGGGTGGGATACGCAGTATTTT. The rearrangement links TRBV2 to TRBJ2-3; TRBD1 matches at 7 bases. V lost 5 bases to trimming and J lost 6 bases; unmatched junction nucleotides: 5. The CDR3 runs 13 residues. Germline-derived CDR1 and CDR2 are SNHLY and FYNNEI.

This clone was picked up a small number of times. This sequence joins TRBV5-1 and TRBJ2-1; TRBD2 matches at 11 bases. V shed 4 bases, J shed 7 bases, and the junction held 7 bases outside the gene matches. CDR1 and CDR2 from the germline V gene are SGHRS and YFSETQ. The CDR3 covers 15 residues. The CDR3 here is CASSDGTSGINEQFF. CDR3 nucleotide sequence: TGCGCCAGCAGCGACGGGACTAGCGGAATTAATGAGCAGTTCTTC.

This rearrangement joins TRBV15 to TRBJ1-4; no reliable D call. Germline V gene sequence: CDR1 LNHNV, CDR2 YYDKDF (reference sequence). The germline V and J ends were trimmed by 7 bases and 8 bases, with 20 bases remaining between them. The CDR3 extends over 15 amino acids. The CDR3 here is CATKQSQREGEKLFF. CDR3 DNA sequence: TGTGCCACCAAGCAGAGTCAGCGGGAAGGAGAAAAACTGTTTTTT.

The chain joins TRBV6-5 to TRBJ2-5; possibly TRBD2 for D (5 bases). The germline V gene encodes CDR1 MNHEY and CDR2 SVGAGI. This CDR3 is 13 amino acids long. The ends were cut back, 6 bases at V and 5 bases at J, with 13 bases in the middle. CDR3 loop: CASRRGNFETQYF. CDR3 nucleotides: TGTGCCAGCAGGAGAGGGAATTTCGAGACCCAGTACTTC.

The chain carries TRBV5-1 and TRBJ2-7, with 8 bases aligning to TRBD2. CDR3 length: 17 amino acids. Germline V gene lookup returns CDR1 SGHRS and CDR2 YFSETQ. Unmatched junction bases numbered 11, after V lost 1 base and J lost 2 bases. The CDR3 is CASSLSRGGVKTYEQYF. For the CDR3, the DNA is TGCGCCAGCAGCTTGTCCCGGGGGGGCGTGAAGACCTACGAGCAGTACTTC. Full variable domain (missing parts from reference TRBV5-1 and TRBJ2-7): KAGVTQTPRYLIKTRGQQVTLSCSPISGHRSVSWYQQTPGQGLQFLFEYFSETQRNKGNFPGRFSGRQFSNSRSEMNVSTLELGDSALYLCASSLSRGGVKTYEQYFGPGTRLTVT.

This clone has more than one count but fewer than ten. The genes are TRBV7-2 and TRBJ2-3; 7 bases map to TRBD2. The junction had 4 bases not matched to a gene; V was cut back by 5 bases and J by 2 bases. The CDR3 contains 14 residues. Germline CDR1 and CDR2: SGHTA and FQGNSA. The CDR3 protein is CASSLSGSTDTQYF. The CDR3 DNA reads TGTGCCAGCAGCCTTAGCGGGTCCACAGATACGCAGTATTTT.

The chain combines TRBV7-3 with TRBJ2-3, with 14 bases lining up with TRBD2. With 3 bases clipped from V and 6 bases from J, the junction kept 5 bases outside the gene matches. The CDR3 is made up of 16 amino acids. Germline V gives CDR1 SGHTA, CDR2 FQGTGA. Here the CDR3 reads CASSFGTSGSLDTQYF. In nucleotides, the CDR3 is TGTGCCAGCAGCTTCGGGACTAGCGGGAGTTTGGATACGCAGTATTTT.

CDR3 nucleotides: TGTGCCAGCAGTTTACCCGGGACAGGGGGTTCCAGCGAGCAGTACTTC. Translating it yields CASSLPGTGGSSEQYF. The chain combines TRBV28 with TRBJ2-7; 11 bases are a match to TRBD1. V lost 2 bases and J lost 6; bases outside the gene matches: 9. The CDR3 covers 16 residues. CDR1 and CDR2 from the germline V gene are MDHEN and SYDVKM.

The chain uses TRBV7-2 and TRBJ1-1; TRBD1 might be the D (6 bases). Germline V gene data show CDR1 as SGHTA and CDR2 as FQGNSA. Trimming stripped 2 bases from V and 10 bases from J, with 11 bases between. The CDR3 sequence is 12 residues long. CDR3 amino acids: CASSLHREVAFF. For the CDR3, the DNA is TGTGCCAGCAGCTTACACAGGGAAGTAGCTTTCTTT.

V is TRBV28 and J is TRBJ1-1, with D hard to call. Germline CDR1 and CDR2: MDHEN and SYDVKM. The CDR3 covers 14 residues. Trimming removed 6 bases at V and 3 bases at J, with 14 bases between. The CDR3 spells CASSTWSGYTEAFF. CDR3 sequence (DNA): TGTGCCAGCAGCACTTGGTCCGGGTACACTGAAGCTTTCTTT.

This clone appeared a few times. The chain is built from TRBV28 and TRBJ2-1, with a possible D match to TRBD2 (6 bases). CDR3 length: 15 residues. The germline gives CDR1 MDHEN, CDR2 SYDVKM. Trimming left V 6 bases short and J 5 bases short, with 17 bases between. The CDR3 here is CASSRAGLGDNEQFF. Here the CDR3 DNA reads TGTGCCAGCAGCCGAGCGGGTCTCGGGGACAATGAGCAGTTCTTC.

A few counts support this clone. One junction end disagrees with the germline gene, perhaps due to a read error. The gene calls are TRBV23-1 and TRBJ2-3; unclear D gene. TRBV23-1 has ORF status, its function being uncertain. The CDR3 is 11 residues long. The CDR3 here is CASTYLPFVLF. The CDR3 region has the DNA TGCGCCAGCACTTACTTGCCATTTGTCCTTTTT.

This clone came up a few times. At one boundary the junction diverges from the germline segment, which might be a read error. The chain couples TRBV7-7 to TRBJ2-1; 14 positions match TRBD2. The CDR3 runs 15 residues. Germline V CDR1 and CDR2: SSHAT, FNYEAQ (reference sequence). The CDR3: CASSIVPGLAGERVF. CDR3 bases: TGTGCTAGCAGCATCGTCCCGGGACTAGCGGGAGAGAGGGTCTTC.

The chain is built from TRBV6-1 and TRBJ2-5, with 7 bases aligning to TRBD1. The germline V gene has CDR1 MNHNS and CDR2 SASEGT. CDR3 length: 18 residues. V lost 1 base and J lost 0; bases outside the gene matches: 11. The CDR3 sequence: CASSEGGTASFYQETQYF. DNA of the CDR3: TGTGCCAGCAGTGAAGGTGGGACAGCCTCATTCTACCAAGAGACCCAGTACTTC.

This chain joins TRBV18 and TRBJ2-2, with 9 bases aligning to TRBD1. The germline V gene has CDR1 KGHSH and CDR2 LQKENI. The CDR3 extends over 15 amino acids. V gave up 4 bases and J gave up 7 bases; unmatched junction bases: 7. The CDR3 loop is CASSLRTGESGELFF. The CDR3 DNA follows: TGTGCCAGCTCACTACGGACAGGGGAGAGCGGGGAGCTGTTTTTT.

This sequence joins TRBV29-1 and TRBJ2-7, with unresolved D. This CDR3 has 11 amino acids. The V end was cut by 8 bases, the J end by 4 bases, with 12 bases between. Germline lookup yields CDR1 SQVTM and CDR2 ANQGSEA. The CDR3 DNA reads as TGCAGCTTTGCTGCGGAGTACGAGCAGTACTTC. Protein: CSFAAEYEQYF.

The CDR3 region is CASSPPTGRSYGYTF. The CDR3 coding sequence is TGTGCCAGCTCACCACCGACAGGGCGAAGCTATGGCTACACCTTC. The chain combines TRBV18 with TRBJ1-2, with 7 bases fitting TRBD1. V trimming: 0 bases; J trimming: 4 bases; junction bases outside the gene matches: 5. CDR1 is KGHSH, CDR2 LQKENI, per germline. The CDR3 extends over 15 amino acids.

This clone showed up just a few times. DNA of the CDR3: TGTGCCAGCAGCTTAGTGGGCAGGGTTACCGGGGAGCTGTTTTTT. Translated: CASSLVGRVTGELFF. V and J are TRBV7-2 and TRBJ2-2, with D possibly matching TRBD1 (5 bases). Trimming removed 1 base from V and 5 bases from J, with 11 bases in between. CDR1 is SGHTA, CDR2 FQGNSA, per germline. The CDR3 is 15 residues long.

This clone has just a few counts. The rearrangement links TRBV2 to TRBJ1-5; 7 nucleotides agree with TRBD1. The CDR3 spans 15 residues. Germline trimming cut 5 bases from V and 7 bases from J; bases unmatched to any gene: 11. Germline CDR1 and CDR2: SNHLY and FYNNEI. The DNA for the CDR3 is TGTGCCAGCAGTTATGACAGGGAAGTCGGGCAGCCCCAGCATTTT. Translated, it gives CASSYDREVGQPQHF.

This clone occurred a few times. Additional DNA sequences in this sample encode the identical CDR3. This sequence joins TRBV5-1 and TRBJ2-2; D gene ambiguous. Germline V gives CDR1 SGHRS, CDR2 YFSETQ. This CDR3 spans 13 amino acids. V was trimmed by 0 bases and J by 4 bases, leaving 4 bases between them. Here the CDR3 DNA reads TGCGCCAGCAGCTTGGAGCGCACCGGGGAGCTGTTTTTT. Protein: CASSLERTGELFF. The whole variable domain, filled in from reference TRBV5-1 and TRBJ2-2, reads KAGVTQTPRYLIKTRGQQVTLSCSPISGHRSVSWYQQTPGQGLQFLFEYFSETQRNKGNFPGRFSGRQFSNSRSEMNVSTLELGDSALYLCASSLERTGELFFGEGSRLTVL.

This clone was seen a handful of times. The rearrangement joins TRBV18 to TRBJ1-1; D unresolved. This CDR3 region has 13 residues. The ends were cut back, 2 bases at V and 10 bases at J, with 14 bases in the middle. Per the germline V gene, CDR1 is KGHSH and CDR2 is LQKENI. The CDR3 loop reads CASSPSGDYGAFF. For the CDR3, the DNA is TGTGCCAGCTCACCATCGGGTGACTACGGAGCTTTCTTT.

The CDR3 reads CASSQSGRGEQFF. CDR3 DNA: TGCGCCAGCAGCCAAAGCGGCAGGGGCGAGCAGTTCTTC. This chain links TRBV4-1 with TRBJ2-1; D is possibly TRBD1 (6 bases). V was shortened by 2 bases and J by 10 bases, with 12 bases between the two germline ends. Per the germline V gene, CDR1 is MGHRA and CDR2 is YSYEKL. The CDR3 length is 13 residues.

The chain recombines TRBV28 with TRBJ2-5, with TRBD1 matching 10 bases. V shed 10 bases and J 9 bases; nucleotides not matched to a gene: 11. This CDR3 has 13 residues. From germline, CDR1 is MDHEN and CDR2 SYDVKM. DNA of the CDR3: TGTGCCATCAACGGGGGGACAGGGGTTCCCCAGTACTTC. Protein sequence: CAINGGTGVPQYF.